Below, 31 T cell receptor beta chains from the same sample are listed, as sequenced in a study of shared clonotypes between healthy human individuals. The naive CD8 subset, CD45RO-negative cells positively selected for CCR7, excluded terminally differentiated effector memory CD45RA+ cells. Only in-frame clones appear in the TCRdb table, and some are missing; sequencing was by immunoSEQ multiplex PCR. The profile covers about 2.1 million clones, with roughly 93% appearing a single time and under 2% taken by the ten largest. The sequencing input was naive CD8+ T cells from PBMCs. These receptors originate from a young man in good health. Some clones in this sample may be carry-over from other donors' samples.

On this clone: This sample includes further DNA sequences coding for the same CDR3. The gene calls are TRBV15 and TRBJ2-7; 8 nucleotides line up with TRBD1. The CDR3 extends over 15 amino acids. V lost 0 bases, J lost 1 base, and 2 bases stayed unmatched. CDR1 is LNHNV and CDR2 is YYDKDF in the germline V gene (reference sequence). CDR3 in amino acids: CATSREQGGSYEQYF. CDR3 DNA: TGTGCCACCAGCAGAGAACAGGGGGGTTCCTACGAGCAGTACTTC.

DNA of the CDR3: TGTGCCAGCAACAAGGCGCCGGACACTGAAGCTTTCTTT. It encodes CASNKAPDTEAFF. The chain is built from TRBV7-9 and TRBJ1-1; the D is unclear. Trimming took off 7 bases at V and 3 bases at J, with 12 bases between the two ends. CDR3 length: 13 amino acids. Germline loops: CDR1 SEHNR, CDR2 FQNEAQ (reference sequence).

This clone occurred once. The CDR3 region is CAWSVLAGGKDEQFF. The CDR3 nucleotides read TGTGCCTGGAGTGTATTAGCGGGAGGAAAGGATGAGCAGTTCTTC. The V and J genes are TRBV30 and TRBJ2-1, with 10 bases matching TRBD2. V gave up 0 bases and J gave up 8 bases; unmatched junction bases: 7. Germline CDR1 reads GTSNPN; CDR2 reads SVGIG (reference sequence). There are 15 residues in the CDR3.

The chain uses TRBV2 and TRBJ1-1; 8 bases are a match to TRBD1. This CDR3 spans 13 amino acids. V was pared by 10 bases and J by 4 bases, with 8 bases of the junction left unmatched. Germline V gives CDR1 SNHLY, CDR2 FYNNEI. The CDR3 region has the DNA TGTGCCAAAAAGACAGGGGTGATCACTGAAGCTTTCTTT. It codes for CAKKTGVITEAFF.

This clone has only one observation. The rearrangement uses TRBV2 and TRBJ2-7; D may be TRBD2 (6 bases). Trimming removed 4 bases at V and 0 bases at J, with 22 bases between. The CDR3 runs to 18 residues. Germline CDR1 SNHLY, CDR2 FYNNEI. The CDR3 loop is CASSVPSGAKTSSYEQYF. CDR3 DNA sequence: TGTGCCAGCAGTGTCCCGTCGGGAGCCAAAACTAGCTCCTACGAGCAGTACTTC.

The rearrangement joins TRBV11-2 to TRBJ1-1; D not certain. V was pared by 5 bases and J by 4 bases, with 17 bases between. Germline V gene sequence: CDR1 SGHAT, CDR2 FQNNGV. The CDR3 is made up of 15 amino acids. CDR3 nucleotides: TGTGCCAGCAGCATACTTTTGGCTGTGGGCACTGAAGCTTTCTTT. Amino acids: CASSILLAVGTEAFF.

V gene TRBV27 combines with J gene TRBJ2-3, with D possibly matching TRBD2 (6 bases). Trimming took off 3 bases at V and 3 bases at J, with 19 bases between the two ends. Germline V gene lookup returns CDR1 MNHEY and CDR2 SMNVEV (reference sequence). This CDR3 has 17 residues. The CDR3 DNA is TGTGCCAGCAGTTTTTTCTCCCCCTCGGCGGGAACAGATACGCAGTATTTT. It encodes CASSFFSPSAGTDTQYF.

This chain links TRBV7-9 with TRBJ2-1; 9 nucleotides agree with TRBD1. This CDR3 comprises 18 residues. Germline V lookup: CDR1 SEHNR, CDR2 FQNEAQ (reference sequence). The V and J ends lost 5 bases and 10 bases, in that order; junction bases with no gene match: 21. The CDR3 sequence: CASSPDRGRTRSRGEQFF. CDR3 bases: TGTGCCAGCAGCCCGGACAGGGGAAGGACTAGGTCCCGGGGGGAGCAGTTCTTC. The whole variable domain, remainder taken from reference TRBV7-9 and TRBJ2-1, is DTGVSQNPRHKITKRGQNVTFRCDPISEHNRLYWYRQTLGQGPEFLTYFQNEAQLEKSRLLSDRFSAERPKGSFSTLEIQRTEQGDSAMYLCASSPDRGRTRSRGEQFFGPGTRLTVL.

The chain employs TRBV5-6 and TRBJ2-7; 8 bases line up with TRBD2. Germline trimming cut 2 bases from V and 3 bases from J; bases unmatched to any gene: 13. Germline V gives CDR1 SGHDT, CDR2 YYEEEE. The CDR3 is made up of 17 amino acids. The CDR3 reads CASSLPLAGLMGYEQYF. DNA for the CDR3: TGTGCCAGCAGCTTACCGCTAGCGGGTTTAATGGGCTACGAGCAGTACTTC.

CDR3 residues: CASSHNTFGGGGNTEAFF. The CDR3 DNA is TGCGCCAGCAGCCATAACACCTTTGGGGGGGGAGGGAACACTGAAGCTTTCTTT. The V call is TRBV4-1, the J call TRBJ1-1; tentatively, D is TRBD1 (5 bases). This CDR3 spans 18 amino acids. From germline, CDR1 is MGHRA and CDR2 YSYEKL. V was pared by 3 bases and J by 1 base, with 21 bases between.

The chain couples TRBV9 to TRBJ2-7; TRBD1 might be the D (5 bases). Trimming cost V 4 bases and J 2 bases, with 10 bases left between them. The CDR3 spans 13 residues. CDR1 and CDR2 (germline): SGDLS, YYNGEE. The CDR3 sequence: CASSLDSPYEQYF. The CDR3 DNA reads TGTGCCAGCAGCCTCGACAGTCCCTACGAGCAGTACTTC.

The chain links TRBV27 to TRBJ1-5; possible D gene TRBD1, 6 bases. CDR1 is MNHEY, CDR2 SMNVEV, per germline (reference sequence). This CDR3 contains 15 residues. With 7 bases removed from V and 4 bases from J, the gap between germline ends came to 17 bases. The CDR3 DNA follows: TGTGCCAGCACGCCAGGGGCGGGGGCGAATCAGCCCCAGCATTTT. This gives the protein CASTPGAGANQPQHF.

The chain links TRBV7-9 to TRBJ2-7; D is uncertain. V dropped 5 bases and J dropped 3 bases, with 17 bases sitting between them. The CDR3 loop spans 15 amino acids. Germline CDR1 and CDR2: SEHNR and FQNEAQ (reference sequence). This CDR3 is CASSPPGSGDYEQYF. The CDR3 DNA follows: TGTGCCAGCAGCCCTCCGGGCAGTGGGGACTACGAGCAGTACTTC.

This chain uses TRBV19 with TRBJ2-1; the D gene could be TRBD1 or TRBD2 (6 bases each). This CDR3 spans 13 amino acids. Germline CDR1 and CDR2: LNHDA and SQIVND (reference sequence). V was cut by 8 bases and J by 4 bases, with 12 bases left in between. In DNA, the CDR3 is TGTGCCAGTTCAGGGGCGGGGTACAATGAGCAGTTCTTC. This encodes CASSGAGYNEQFF.

CDR3: CASSGGLRPLYEQYF. DNA of the CDR3: TGTGCCAGTAGTGGAGGACTTCGACCTCTGTACGAGCAGTACTTC. This chain connects TRBV19 to TRBJ2-7; maybe TRBD2 (5 bases). In germline, CDR1 is LNHDA, CDR2 SQIVND (reference sequence). Trimming pared 5 bases from V and 4 bases from J, leaving 18 bases between. The length of the CDR3 is 15 residues.

CDR3 bases: TGTGCCAGCAGTGCGGACAGGGGGCAGCCCCAGCATTTT. This codes for CASSADRGQPQHF. This sequence joins TRBV6-5 and TRBJ1-5; 10 bases line up with TRBD1. The V and J ends lost 5 bases and 7 bases, in that order; junction bases with no gene match: 2. CDR3 length: 13 residues. CDR1 and CDR2 from the germline V gene are MNHEY and SVGAGI.

Concerning this clone: Within the sample, other DNA sequences also encode this same CDR3. The chain couples TRBV7-9 to TRBJ1-2, with 7 positions matching TRBD1. This CDR3 is built from 13 residues. V lost 5 bases to trimming and J lost 4 bases; unmatched junction nucleotides: 4. CDR1 SEHNR and CDR2 FQNEAQ come from the germline V gene (reference sequence). The DNA of the CDR3 is TGTGCCAGCAGCCCCGGGACAGTCTATGGCTACACCTTC. Protein: CASSPGTVYGYTF.

The chain combines TRBV5-1 with TRBJ1-5; TRBD1 matches 7 bases. J was trimmed by 7 bases and V by 0 bases; bases with no gene match: 4. Germline-derived CDR1 and CDR2 are SGHRS and YFSETQ. CDR3 size: 14 residues. The CDR3 region is CASSLEQGRQPQHF. The DNA for the CDR3 is TGCGCCAGCAGCTTGGAACAGGGGCGGCAGCCCCAGCATTTT.

This chain links TRBV19 with TRBJ2-1; 10 nucleotides agree with TRBD2. V gave up 6 bases and J gave up 9 bases; unmatched junction bases: 11. There are 15 residues in the CDR3. Germline loops: CDR1 LNHDA, CDR2 SQIVND (reference sequence). CDR3 loop: CASRDFLAGDGEQFF. For the CDR3, the DNA is TGTGCCAGTAGGGATTTCCTAGCGGGAGATGGTGAGCAGTTCTTC.

The table lists this clone with a count of one. V usage is TRBV28 and J usage is TRBJ1-2; TRBD1 might be the D (5 bases). The CDR3 has 15 residues. The germline CDR1 and CDR2 sequences are MDHEN and SYDVKM. Trimming removed 5 bases from V and 7 bases from J, with 20 bases in between. The chain's CDR3 is CASSTPLEGISGYTF. CDR3 nucleotide sequence: TGTGCCAGCAGTACCCCCCTGGAGGGGATAAGTGGCTACACCTTC.

The gene calls are TRBV10-1 and TRBJ2-5; 11 positions match TRBD2. Per germline, CDR1 WNHNN and CDR2 SYGVQD (reference sequence). The CDR3 totals 16 residues. The V gene end was trimmed by 0 bases and the J gene end by 2 bases; junction bases not matched to a gene: 2. The CDR3 sequence: CASSESTSGVQETQYF. Written as DNA, the CDR3 is TGCGCCAGCAGTGAGTCGACTAGCGGGGTTCAAGAGACCCAGTACTTC.

The chain combines TRBV9 with TRBJ2-7, with D possibly matching TRBD2 (5 bases). The CDR3 runs 15 residues. V shed 0 bases and J shed 4 bases, with 14 bases lying between them. Germline assignment: CDR1 SGDLS and CDR2 YYNGEE. Here the CDR3 reads CASSVGGAAAYEQYF. CDR3 nucleotides: TGTGCCAGCAGCGTAGGGGGTGCAGCGGCGTACGAGCAGTACTTC.

J is TRBJ1-2 and V is TRBV2; no clear D gene. Trimming pared 1 base from V and 2 bases from J, leaving 14 bases between. CDR3 length equals 16 residues. Per germline, CDR1 SNHLY and CDR2 FYNNEI. The CDR3 protein is CASSEGVGKSNYGYTF. CDR3 DNA sequence: TGTGCCAGCAGTGAAGGGGTAGGGAAGAGCAACTATGGCTACACCTTC. The full variable domain, in which reference TRBV2 and TRBJ1-2 provide the parts outside the CDR3, is EPEVTQTPSHQVTQMGQEVILRCVPISNHLYFYWYRQILGQKVEFLVSFYNNEISEKSEIFDDQFSVERPDGSNFTLKIRSTKLEDSAMYFCASSEGVGKSNYGYTFGSGTRLTVV.

The chain recombines TRBV29-1 with TRBJ2-7, with a weak D call TRBD2 (5 bases). V dropped 4 bases and J dropped 1 base, with 11 bases sitting between them. Germline V gene lookup returns CDR1 SQVTM and CDR2 ANQGSEA. CDR3 length: 13 residues. CDR3 sequence (DNA): TGCAGCGTTGTTGAGGGTGAATCCTACGAGCAGTACTTC. It encodes CSVVEGESYEQYF.

The genes are TRBV27 and TRBJ2-1, with D perhaps TRBD1 (6 bases). Germline V CDR1 and CDR2: MNHEY, SMNVEV (reference sequence). The CDR3 sequence is 15 residues long. V lost 7 bases, J lost 4 bases, and 17 bases lay in between. For the CDR3, the DNA is TGTGCCAGCAACCCGGAACAGGGTCGGTACAATGAGCAGTTCTTC. The encoded protein is CASNPEQGRYNEQFF.

Of note for this clone: Other DNA variants within this sample encode the same CDR3. This CDR3 is CAWSVHVYEQYF. Here the CDR3 DNA reads TGTGCCTGGAGTGTACATGTCTACGAGCAGTACTTC. This chain joins TRBV30 and TRBJ2-7; D is uncertain. V was trimmed by 0 bases and J by 3 bases, leaving 6 bases between them. This CDR3 is 12 amino acids long. Germline CDR1 reads GTSNPN; CDR2 reads SVGIG (reference sequence).

DNA for the CDR3: TGTGCCACTCCCGACGGGGGTGTGGAACCCCAGCATTTT. Its protein is CATPDGGVEPQHF. The rearrangement joins TRBV15 to TRBJ1-5; D perhaps matches TRBD1 (5 bases). This CDR3 is 13 amino acids long. Germline V gives CDR1 LNHNV, CDR2 YYDKDF (reference sequence). Trimming left V 9 bases short and J 10 bases short, with 19 bases between.

In DNA form, the CDR3 reads TGTGCCAGCAGTATTAGGGCTTTGGACACTGAAGCTTTCTTT. Its translation: CASSIRALDTEAFF. The chain links TRBV27 to TRBJ1-1; D not certain. Germline loops: CDR1 MNHEY, CDR2 SMNVEV (reference sequence). CDR3 length equals 14 residues. V lost 5 bases and J lost 3, with 13 bases in between.

This chain connects TRBV6-5 to TRBJ2-1, with D maybe TRBD1 (6 bases). The CDR3 contains 15 residues. The germline V gene encodes CDR1 MNHEY and CDR2 SVGAGI. V lost 2 bases and J lost 9, with 17 bases in between. The CDR3 bases are TGTGCCAGCAGTTACGGGGGACATCCCGGAGGTGAGCAGTTCTTC. As protein: CASSYGGHPGGEQFF.

The CDR3 sequence: CASSLPPSGGGEQYF. The CDR3 DNA reads TGTGCCAGCAGTTTACCCCCCTCGGGGGGTGGCGAGCAGTACTTC. The V call is TRBV28, the J call TRBJ2-7, with 7 bases aligning to TRBD2. CDR3 length equals 15 residues. The J segment lost 6 bases and the V segment lost 2 bases, leaving 10 bases of the junction unmatched. Germline V gives CDR1 MDHEN, CDR2 SYDVKM. Together with reference TRBV28 and TRBJ2-7, the CDR3 gives the full variable domain: DVKVTQSSRYLVKRTGEKVFLECVQDMDHENMFWYRQDPGLGLRLIYFSYDVKMKEKGDIPEGYSVSREKKERFSLILESASTNQTSMYLCASSLPPSGGGEQYFGPGTRLTVT.

The chain employs TRBV18 and TRBJ2-3; TRBD2 aligns across 9 bases. V was pared by 1 base and J by 5 bases, with 16 bases of the junction left unmatched. The germline CDR1 and CDR2 sequences are KGHSH and LQKENI. The CDR3 sequence is 19 residues long. In nucleotides, the CDR3 is TGTGCCAGCTCACCACGGGGGCTAGCGGGACCTACTCGGAAAGATACGCAGTATTTT. It codes for CASSPRGLAGPTRKDTQYF.